These 29 T cell receptor beta chains came from one sample sequenced in a study of blood T cells in healthy people across ages. Using a J-beta primer mix together with a sample-barcoded 5' primer, a second PCR was run for roughly 6 to 12 cycles. Each CDR3 protein gets one entry after TCRdb re-called the 5' RACE reads with MiXCR. This table has some 800,000 distinct CDR3 sequences, under 55% appearing once. Source material: blood. These receptors were taken from a man in his sixties in good health.

The chain combines TRBV20-1 with TRBJ2-1; D remains unclear. The V end was cut by 3 bases, the J end by 5 bases, with 8 bases between. Germline CDR1 reads DFQATT; CDR2 reads SNEGSKA (reference sequence). The CDR3 is 12 residues long. The CDR3 DNA follows: TGCAGTGCTAGTTTACAGCACAATGAGCAGTTCTTC. Translated, it gives CSASLQHNEQFF.

Many counts were recorded for this clonotype. This chain uses TRBV20-1 with TRBJ2-7; TRBD1 matches at 9 bases. The trim removed 1 base at V and 2 bases at J, leaving 6 bases unmatched. The CDR3 totals 15 residues. CDR1 and CDR2 (germline): DFQATT, SNEGSKA (reference sequence). Here the CDR3 DNA reads TGCAGTGCTAGAGCAGGGGGACAGGGAACCTACGAGCAGTACTTC. The encoded protein is CSARAGGQGTYEQYF.

In this sample, this clonotype turned up a few times. This chain joins TRBV13 and TRBJ1-1, with TRBD1 as a possible D gene (6 bases). The CDR3 is 12 amino acids. V dropped 0 bases and J dropped 10 bases, with 9 bases sitting between them. Germline-derived CDR1 and CDR2 are PRHDT and FYEKMQ (reference sequence). CDR3 nucleotides: TGTGCCAGCAGCTTAGGCCAGGGGATAGCTTTCTTT. This gives the protein CASSLGQGIAFF.

V is TRBV6-6 and J is TRBJ2-1; 10 bases line up with TRBD1. J gave up 0 bases and V 6 bases, and 2 bases lay outside the gene matches. The CDR3 runs to 15 residues. Germline-derived CDR1 and CDR2 are MNHNY and SVGAGI (reference sequence). The DNA for the CDR3 is TGTGCCAGCAGGGACAGGGGGTCCTCCTACAATGAGCAGTTCTTC. Translated, it gives CASRDRGSSYNEQFF.

This clonotype was counted a few times. The rearrangement links TRBV7-9 to TRBJ2-1; D is perhaps TRBD1 (6 bases). The germline CDR1 and CDR2 sequences are SEHNR and FQNEAQ (reference sequence). V gave up 5 bases and J gave up 8 bases, with 16 bases separating them. CDR3 length equals 14 residues. This CDR3 reads CASSTPRGEDEQFF. CDR3 DNA: TGTGCCAGCAGCACCCCCAGGGGAGAGGATGAGCAGTTCTTC.

This rearrangement joins TRBV2 to TRBJ2-5, with TRBD1 as a possible D gene (6 bases). The CDR3 totals 14 residues. V lost 11 bases to trimming and J lost 11 bases, with 27 bases between them. Germline CDR1 and CDR2: SNHLY and FYNNEI. Here the CDR3 reads CASHRPTGPYGQYF. CDR3 DNA: TGTGCCTCCCATCGCCCGACAGGACCCTACGGGCAGTACTTC.

In regard to this clonotype: Its ends do not fully match the called genes, so a read error is possible. This CDR3 reads CASSLGLGGQNYDEQFF. In nucleotides, the CDR3 is TGTGCCAGCAGCTTAGGCCTAGGGGGACAGAACTACGATGAGCAGTTCTTC. The chain employs TRBV13 and TRBJ2-1, with 7 bases lining up with TRBD1. Per the germline V gene, CDR1 is PRHDT and CDR2 is FYEKMQ (reference sequence). The CDR3 length is 17 residues. Together with reference TRBV13 and TRBJ2-1, the CDR3 gives the full variable domain: AAGVIQSPRHLIKEKRETATLKCYPIPRHDTVYWYQQGPGQDPQFLISFYEKMQSDKGSIPDRFSAQQFSDYHSELNMSSLELGDSALYFCASSLGLGGQNYDEQFFGPGTRLTVL.

This clonotype was seen more than once but under ten times. The chain has TRBV5-1 and TRBJ2-5; 8 nucleotides line up with TRBD1. The better agreement between TRBJ2-7 and the DNA end casts doubt on the J call. The germline V gene encodes CDR1 SGHRS and CDR2 YFSETQ. This CDR3 contains 15 residues. CDR3 bases: TGCGCCAGCAGCTTGGCCCAGGGGGCACGGTACGAGCAGTACTTC. Residues: CASSLAQGARYEQYF.

This clonotype showed up just a few times. This rearrangement joins TRBV20-1 to TRBJ1-4, with TRBD1 matching 7 bases. The CDR3 extends over 13 amino acids. V dropped 6 bases and J dropped 3; count of bases not matched to a gene: 4. Germline loops: CDR1 DFQATT, CDR2 SNEGSKA (reference sequence). The DNA of the CDR3 is TGCAGTGCCCCGGGACAGCCTAATGAAAAACTGTTTTTT. It yields the protein CSAPGQPNEKLFF.

Concerning this clonotype itself: At one end, the junction sequence differs from germline, possibly due to a read error. The gene calls are TRBV27 and TRBJ1-6; 7 nucleotides align to TRBD1. The CDR3 has 15 amino acids. In germline, CDR1 is MNHEY, CDR2 SMNVEV (reference sequence). CDR3 sequence (DNA): TGTGCCAGCAGTCCTACAGGGGTCCCTAATTCACCCCACCACTTT. This codes for CASSPTGVPNSPHHF.

This chain connects TRBV2 to TRBJ2-1; D tentatively reads TRBD1 or TRBD2 (5 bases each). CDR3 length: 13 residues. The V end lost 11 bases, the J end lost 7 bases, and 18 bases lay between the germline ends. In germline, CDR1 is SNHLY, CDR2 FYNNEI. The CDR3 DNA is TGTGCCGGCGAGGGGATGGGGAGTAATGAGCAGTTCTTC. This sequence encodes CAGEGMGSNEQFF.

This clonotype was counted at least ten times. This sequence joins TRBV25-1 and TRBJ2-7, with D possibly matching TRBD2 (6 bases). CDR1 and CDR2 from the germline V gene are MGHDK and SYGVNS. With 0 bases removed from V and 0 bases from J, the gap between germline ends came to 15 bases. The CDR3 length is 17 residues. The CDR3 sequence is CASSEYQGGNSSYEQYF. CDR3 sequence (DNA): TGTGCCAGCAGTGAATACCAAGGAGGGAATAGCTCCTACGAGCAGTACTTC.

This clonotype was observed a handful of times. The rearrangement links TRBV20-1 to TRBJ2-7; TRBD1 agrees at 9 bases. Per germline, CDR1 DFQATT and CDR2 SNEGSKA (reference sequence). J was trimmed by 1 base and V by 5 bases; bases with no gene match: 6. This CDR3 comprises 14 residues. CDR3 amino acids: CSAPGTGRSYEQYF. CDR3 DNA sequence: TGCAGTGCTCCCGGGACAGGGAGATCCTACGAGCAGTACTTC.

With regard to this clonotype: The junction and the germline gene differ at one end; a read error may be behind it. The rearrangement uses TRBV28 and TRBJ2-6, with D uncertain. CDR1 is MDHEN, CDR2 SYDVKM, per germline. CDR3 length: 17 amino acids. Written as DNA, the CDR3 is TGTTCCAGTTCCCAAAACAGCGAAATCTCTGGGGCCAACGTCCTGACTTTC. This gives the protein CSSSQNSEISGANVLTF.

This clonotype has more than one count but fewer than ten. J is TRBJ1-2 and V is TRBV7-2, with D hard to call. The V gene lost 8 bases and the J gene lost 5 bases, with 15 bases spanning the gap. Germline CDR1 SGHTA, CDR2 FQGNSA. This CDR3 contains 13 residues. CDR3 amino acids: CASARVNQYGYTF. CDR3 nucleotides: TGTGCCAGCGCAAGGGTGAACCAATATGGCTACACCTTC. Variable domain in full (rest from reference TRBV7-2 and TRBJ1-2): GAGVSQSPSNKVTEKGKDVELRCDPISGHTALYWYRQSLGQGLEFLIYFQGNSAPDKSGLPSDRFSAERTGGSVSTLTIQRTQQEDSAVYLCASARVNQYGYTFGSGTRLTVV.

The rearrangement links TRBV18 to TRBJ2-5, with 11 bases matching TRBD1. The end of the DNA is better explained by TRBJ2-7, so the J call may be wrong. CDR1 is KGHSH and CDR2 is LQKENI in the germline V gene. CDR3 size: 15 residues. DNA for the CDR3: TGTGCCAGCTCACCCGGGACAGGGGGAAAGCCCGAGCAGTACTTC. Translated: CASSPGTGGKPEQYF.

This clonotype was picked up a small number of times. The V call is TRBV29-1, the J call TRBJ2-7, with no clear D. CDR1 is SQVTM and CDR2 is ANQGSEA in the germline V gene. This CDR3 comprises 11 residues. V was pared by 3 bases and J by 7 bases, with 10 bases between. In DNA, the CDR3 is TGCAGCGTTGAGTTTTACAATGAGCAGTACTTC. Its translation: CSVEFYNEQYF.

The V gene is TRBV4-2, the J gene TRBJ2-5, with TRBD2 as a possible D gene (7 bases). TRBJ2-7 matches the DNA end more closely, so the J call is doubtful. Germline V gene sequence: CDR1 LGHNA, CDR2 YNFKEQ. There are 17 residues in the CDR3. This CDR3 is CASSQGGGVLISYEQYF. DNA of the CDR3: TGTGCCAGCAGCCAAGGCGGGGGCGTCCTAATATCCTACGAGCAGTACTTC.

Only a few counts were recorded for this clonotype. The chain is built from TRBV6-1 and TRBJ2-4; D is possibly TRBD1 (5 bases). The DNA end lines up better with TRBJ2-7; the J call may be wrong. Germline V gene data show CDR1 as MNHNS and CDR2 as SASEGT. The CDR3 totals 13 residues. This CDR3 is CASSTDRPYEQYF. Here the CDR3 DNA reads TGTGCCAGCAGCACAGACAGACCCTACGAGCAGTACTTC.

The rearrangement links TRBV30 to TRBJ2-1; 10 bases agree with TRBD2. The CDR3 totals 13 residues. The V segment lost 4 bases and the J segment 7 bases; nucleotides outside the gene matches: 4. Germline V lookup: CDR1 GTSNPN, CDR2 SVGIG (reference sequence). The CDR3 protein is CAWILAGRNEQFF. Here the CDR3 DNA reads TGTGCCTGGATACTAGCGGGGCGGAATGAGCAGTTCTTC.

Regarding this clonotype: The junction departs from the called germline gene at one end, perhaps through a read error. The rearrangement uses TRBV13 and TRBJ2-3; 10 positions agree with TRBD2. CDR3 length: 16 amino acids. CDR1 and CDR2 from the germline V gene are PRHDT and FYEKMQ (reference sequence). CDR3 sequence: CAGSDLAGVGADTQYF. The CDR3 bases are TGTGCCGGCAGCGACCTAGCGGGGGTTGGCGCAGATACGCAGTATTTT.

The V gene is TRBV28, the J gene TRBJ2-4, with 7 bases fitting TRBD1. Germline V gene sequence: CDR1 MDHEN, CDR2 SYDVKM. The CDR3 is 13 amino acids. With 5 bases clipped from V and 13 bases from J, the junction kept 11 bases outside the gene matches. Here the CDR3 reads CASSPPSTGEQYF. In DNA, the CDR3 is TGTGCCAGCAGTCCACCTTCTACAGGGGAGCAGTACTTC.

This clonotype appeared once. V is TRBV5-6 and J is TRBJ2-4; D might be TRBD1 (8 bases). The CDR3 consists of 13 residues. In germline, CDR1 is SGHDT, CDR2 YYEEEE. Between the trimmed V and J ends, which lost 4 bases and 8 bases, there was a span of 13 bases. CDR3 amino acids: CASSRGDRHIQYF. As DNA, the CDR3 is TGTGCCAGCAGCCGGGGGGACAGGCACATTCAGTACTTC.

In its sample, this clonotype was seen a few times. This chain connects TRBV15 to TRBJ2-1, with a possible D match to TRBD2 (7 bases). Trimming removed 0 bases at V and 6 bases at J, with 15 bases between. The CDR3 length is 16 residues. Germline CDR1 reads LNHNV; CDR2 reads YYDKDF (reference sequence). The CDR3 region has the DNA TGTGCCACCAGCAGAGAGTGGGGGGGGGCCATCAATGAGCAGTTCTTC. Protein product: CATSREWGGAINEQFF.

This chain joins TRBV7-9 and TRBJ2-3, with D perhaps TRBD2 (5 bases). With 5 bases removed from V and 2 bases from J, the gap between germline ends came to 11 bases. Germline loops: CDR1 SEHNR, CDR2 FQNEAQ (reference sequence). The CDR3 has 14 residues. The CDR3 nucleotides read TGTGCCAGCAGCCCCAGACTACACACAGATACGCAGTATTTT. It translates to CASSPRLHTDTQYF.

The rearrangement joins TRBV20-1 to TRBJ2-1, with D perhaps TRBD2 (6 bases). Trimming took 5 bases from V and 3 from J, leaving 20 bases between them. The germline gives CDR1 DFQATT, CDR2 SNEGSKA (reference sequence). This CDR3 has 16 amino acids. The CDR3 bases are TGCAGTGCTGTTCTAGCGAACCGGGGAGACTACAATGAGCAGTTCTTC. Translation gives CSAVLANRGDYNEQFF.

This chain connects TRBV20-1 to TRBJ2-3; TRBD2 agrees at 13 bases. This CDR3 spans 17 amino acids. The junction had 8 bases not matched to a gene; V was cut back by 0 bases and J by 5 bases. The germline gives CDR1 DFQATT, CDR2 SNEGSKA (reference sequence). The CDR3 DNA reads as TGCAGTGCTAGAGATCACACTAGCGGGGGGGTAGTAGATACGCAGTATTTT. As protein: CSARDHTSGGVVDTQYF.

This clonotype was seen a handful of times. The genes are TRBV5-1 and TRBJ2-5, with TRBD2 matching over 7 bases. The V and J ends lost 3 bases and 5 bases, in that order; junction bases with no gene match: 10. CDR1 and CDR2 (germline): SGHRS, YFSETQ. This CDR3 region has 15 residues. CDR3 sequence (DNA): TGCGCCAGCAGCTCAGAGCCGGGACTAAGGGAGACCCAGTACTTC. Translated, it gives CASSSEPGLRETQYF.

Note on this clonotype: With a much larger clone just one base away, this may be a read error. V and J are TRBV7-2 and TRBJ2-1; tentative D call: TRBD2 (5 bases). The germline V gene encodes CDR1 SGHTA and CDR2 FQGNSA. The CDR3 has 13 residues. Trimming pared 5 bases from V and 5 bases from J, leaving 10 bases between. The CDR3 nucleotides are TGTGCCAGCAGCCCACAAGCGGACAATGAGCAGTTCTTC. Translation gives CASSPQADNEQFF.